The 24 T cell receptor beta chains listed next were all sequenced from one sample in a study of Graves' ophthalmopathy and Graves' hyperthyroidism. Researchers took RNA transcripts and amplified TCR beta CDR3 regions from them. RT-PCR with HTBI primers came first, then second-round multiplex PCR. TCRdb re-called the multiplex PCR reads through MiXCR, storing one row per CDR3 protein. The sample comprises roughly 480,000 distinct CDR3 sequences, under 15% of which are singletons, and 9.8% rests with the top ten. The sample consisted of blood. Receptors were obtained from a young woman with Graves' ophthalmopathy.

This clonotype was recorded a few times. The chain couples TRBV28 to TRBJ1-2; D is ambiguous. V was shortened by 5 bases and J by 2 bases, with 12 bases between the two germline ends. CDR3 length equals 14 residues. Per the germline V gene, CDR1 is MDHEN and CDR2 is SYDVKM. CDR3 residues: CASSPRTTNYGYTF. DNA for the CDR3: TGTGCCAGCAGTCCCCGGACCACGAACTATGGCTACACCTTC.

This clonotype was seen at least ten times. The V call is TRBV6-5, the J call TRBJ2-2; D call uncertain. Germline CDR1 MNHEY, CDR2 SVGAGI. Trimming pared 6 bases from V and 4 bases from J, leaving 12 bases between. This CDR3 comprises 14 residues. The CDR3, as DNA: TGTGCCAGCAGCCCCGACCCCCGCACCGGGGAGCTGTTTTTT. It codes for CASSPDPRTGELFF.

This clonotype was observed at least ten times. The chain combines TRBV4-1 with TRBJ2-5, with 10 nucleotides matching TRBD2. CDR1 is MGHRA, CDR2 YSYEKL, per germline. The CDR3 covers 15 residues. V trimming: 5 bases; J trimming: 5 bases; junction bases outside the gene matches: 8. CDR3 nucleotide sequence: TGCGCCAGCAGCTACACTAGCGGGGATAGTGAGACCCAGTACTTC. As protein: CASSYTSGDSETQYF.

This clonotype has at least ten counts. The chain employs TRBV20-1 and TRBJ2-5; 10 nucleotides line up with TRBD1. Germline-derived CDR1 and CDR2 are DFQATT and SNEGSKA (reference sequence). The CDR3 is 14 residues long. Trimming removed 6 bases from V and 2 bases from J; junction bases left unmatched: 6. The CDR3 coding sequence is TGCAGTGCGTCAGGGACAGGGGTTCAAGAGACCCAGTACTTC. This codes for CSASGTGVQETQYF.

This clonotype was recorded at least ten times. The chain recombines TRBV27 with TRBJ1-1; possible D gene TRBD1, 6 bases. CDR3 size: 15 residues. Looked up from germline, CDR1 is MNHEY and CDR2 is SMNVEV (reference sequence). Between the trimmed V and J ends, which lost 5 bases and 1 base, there was a span of 14 bases. CDR3 coding DNA: TGTGCCAGCAGTGGGGCAGGGGTTCCGAACACTGAAGCTTTCTTT. Translated: CASSGAGVPNTEAFF.

This clonotype has at least ten counts. The V call is TRBV12-3 or TRBV12-4, the J call TRBJ2-7, with TRBD1 matching over 10 bases. The CDR3 has 15 amino acids. V shed 8 bases, J shed 3 bases, and the junction held 10 bases outside the gene matches. This chain's CDR3 is CASAGRDRGLYEQYF. The DNA for the CDR3 is TGTGCCAGCGCTGGCCGGGACAGGGGTCTCTACGAGCAGTACTTC.

V gene TRBV28 combines with J gene TRBJ2-5; D tentatively fits TRBD1 or TRBD2 (5 bases each). V lost 6 bases, J lost 5 bases, and 19 bases lay in between. The CDR3 sequence is 15 residues long. Germline V gene data show CDR1 as MDHEN and CDR2 as SYDVKM. The CDR3 loop is CASSLRHLRGETQYF. The CDR3, as DNA: TGTGCCAGCAGCCTCAGACACCTCCGGGGCGAGACCCAGTACTTC.

This clonotype was counted many times. The rearrangement links TRBV5-1 to TRBJ2-7, with D tentatively TRBD2 (6 bases). Deletions cut 1 base from V and 0 bases from J, with 20 bases between. CDR3 size: 18 residues. From germline, CDR1 is SGHRS and CDR2 YFSETQ. CDR3 nucleotides: TGCGCCAGCAGCTTGAGGTACCCGGCTAGCGCCCCCTCCTACGAGCAGTACTTC. Translated, it gives CASSLRYPASAPSYEQYF. Full variable domain (remainder filled in from reference TRBV5-1 and TRBJ2-7): KAGVTQTPRYLIKTRGQQVTLSCSPISGHRSVSWYQQTPGQGLQFLFEYFSETQRNKGNFPGRFSGRQFSNSRSEMNVSTLELGDSALYLCASSLRYPASAPSYEQYFGPGTRLTVT.

This clonotype was observed at least ten times. The DNA for the CDR3 is TGCGCCAGCAGCCAAAGACTCGGAGAGACCCAGTACTTC. This sequence encodes CASSQRLGETQYF. V usage is TRBV4-1 and J usage is TRBJ2-5; D gene uncertain. The germline V gene has CDR1 MGHRA and CDR2 YSYEKL. V lost 2 bases and J 4 bases, leaving 8 bases between the germline ends. This CDR3 spans 13 amino acids.

At least ten counts were recorded for this clonotype. The chain has TRBV7-8 and TRBJ1-1, with 10 bases lining up with TRBD1. After removal of 7 bases from V and 3 bases from J, the junction contained 8 bases not matched to a gene. Germline CDR1 is SGHVS and CDR2 is FQNEAQ. The CDR3 totals 15 residues. The CDR3 sequence: CASTRQGAPYTEAFF. In DNA, the CDR3 is TGTGCCAGCACAAGACAGGGGGCACCGTACACTGAAGCTTTCTTT.

This clonotype was seen many times. V is TRBV20-1 and J is TRBJ1-2; D not resolved. Looked up from germline, CDR1 is DFQATT and CDR2 is SNEGSKA (reference sequence). This CDR3 has 12 residues. Trimming removed 2 bases at V and 6 bases at J, with 10 bases between. The chain's CDR3 is CSARWQSDGYTF. In DNA form, the CDR3 reads TGCAGTGCTAGATGGCAGTCAGATGGCTACACCTTC.

This clonotype was counted many times. V usage is TRBV27 and J usage is TRBJ2-7; possibly TRBD2 for D (6 bases). V was shortened by 2 bases and J by 7 bases, with 9 bases between the two germline ends. This CDR3 is 12 amino acids long. The germline V gene encodes CDR1 MNHEY and CDR2 SMNVEV (reference sequence). CDR3: CASSLMGGEQYF. The DNA of the CDR3 is TGTGCCAGCAGTTTAATGGGAGGAGAGCAGTACTTC.

This clonotype has a count of ten or more. V usage is TRBV28 and J usage is TRBJ1-5; the D is unclear. V was clipped by 1 base and J by 8 bases, with 6 bases between them. CDR1 and CDR2 (germline): MDHEN, SYDVKM. The CDR3 is made up of 12 amino acids. CDR3 sequence: CASSLSLEPQHF. Written as DNA, the CDR3 is TGTGCCAGCAGTTTATCCTTAGAGCCCCAGCATTTT.

Many counts were recorded for this clonotype. The chain carries TRBV10-3 and TRBJ1-3, with unresolved D. The length of the CDR3 is 14 residues. Germline V gene sequence: CDR1 ENHRY, CDR2 SYGVKD. With 8 bases removed from V and 0 bases from J, the gap between germline ends came to 11 bases. The CDR3 reads CAIRSDNSGNTIYF. The CDR3 region has the DNA TGTGCCATCCGGTCGGATAACTCTGGAAACACCATATATTTT.

The V gene is TRBV12-3 or TRBV12-4, the J gene TRBJ2-5; 8 bases match TRBD2. The CDR3 has 13 residues. Trimming cost V 8 bases and J 5 bases; bases outside gene matches: 7. CDR3 region: CASAAGVEETQYF. In DNA form, the CDR3 reads TGTGCCAGCGCAGCGGGGGTGGAGGAGACCCAGTACTTC.

In its sample, this clonotype was seen many times. The chain uses TRBV6-1 and TRBJ2-7; the match to TRBD1 covers 8 bases. Germline CDR1 and CDR2: MNHNS and SASEGT. V lost 1 base and J lost 7; bases outside the gene matches: 6. The CDR3 covers 14 residues. The CDR3 sequence is CASSEGPGGGEQYF. The CDR3 bases are TGTGCCAGCAGTGAAGGCCCAGGGGGCGGAGAGCAGTACTTC.

Notes on this clonotype: A read error is possible here, since a much larger clone lies one base away. The rearrangement uses TRBV10-3 and TRBJ1-1; TRBD1 is a possible D gene (5 bases). The CDR3 is made up of 14 amino acids. Germline V gene sequence: CDR1 ENHRY, CDR2 SYGVKD. In DNA, the CDR3 is TGTGCCATCAGTTTGTCCAGGGTGGACACTGAATCTTTCTTT. Its protein product is CAISLSRVDTESFF.

This clonotype was counted many times. This chain links TRBV12-3 or TRBV12-4 with TRBJ1-2, with no clear D. The CDR3 is made up of 14 amino acids. Trimming pared 6 bases from V and 2 bases from J, leaving 13 bases between. CDR3 nucleotide sequence: TGTGCCAGCAGCCTCAGCGGATTCAACTATGGCTACACCTTC. Encoded protein: CASSLSGFNYGYTF.

This clonotype appeared a few times. The rearrangement uses TRBV27 and TRBJ2-2; D gene unclear. This CDR3 has 13 amino acids. Trimming left V 2 bases short and J 3 bases short, with 4 bases between. Germline CDR1 is MNHEY and CDR2 is SMNVEV (reference sequence). This chain's CDR3 is CASSLVHTGELFF. CDR3 in DNA: TGTGCCAGCAGTTTAGTGCACACCGGGGAGCTGTTTTTT.

The chain combines TRBV24-1 with TRBJ2-3; no definite D call. The CDR3 sequence is 15 residues long. Germline lookup yields CDR1 KGHDR and CDR2 SFDVKD. V was cut by 6 bases and J by 2 bases, with 14 bases left in between. The DNA of the CDR3 is TGTGCCACCAGTTCCTTAGAAGGAGACACAGATACGCAGTATTTT. It encodes CATSSLEGDTDTQYF.

Details on this clonotype: Since a much larger clone is just one base distant, this may be a read error. The chain couples TRBV7-9 to TRBJ1-1; the D gene is possibly TRBD1 (6 bases). CDR3 length equals 15 residues. The germline CDR1 and CDR2 sequences are SEHNR and FQNEAQ (reference sequence). The CDR3 region has the DNA TGTGCCAGCAGCTTAGGTGCGGGGGGCTTAGATGAAGCTTGCTTT. Amino acids: CASSLGAGGLDEACF.

This clonotype was observed a handful of times. CDR3 protein: CASSQDLFRGRHFYTF. CDR3 bases: TGTGCCAGCAGCCAAGATCTCTTCAGGGGGCGGCACTTCTACACCTTC. The chain couples TRBV4-2 to TRBJ1-2; TRBD1 matches at 8 bases. CDR3 length: 16 residues. With 0 bases clipped from V and 10 bases from J, the junction kept 13 bases outside the gene matches. Germline values: CDR1 LGHNA, CDR2 YNFKEQ.

The chain links TRBV6-1 to TRBJ2-5; 9 bases align to TRBD2. CDR1 is MNHNS and CDR2 is SASEGT in the germline V gene. CDR3 length equals 13 residues. V lost 7 bases, J lost 3 bases, and 3 bases stayed unmatched. Here the CDR3 reads CASNIAGEETQYF. CDR3 bases: TGTGCCAGCAATATAGCGGGAGAAGAGACCCAGTACTTC.

V is TRBV12-3 or TRBV12-4 and J is TRBJ2-7, with TRBD1 as a possible D gene (7 bases). The CDR3 is 15 residues long. Deletions cut 3 bases from V and 5 bases from J, with 17 bases between. In nucleotides, the CDR3 is TGTGCCAGCAGTTTGGGACGGACAGGAGGGGACGAGCAGTACTTC. Encoded protein: CASSLGRTGGDEQYF.